This is a list of T cell receptor beta chains from one sample in a study of shared clonotypes between healthy human individuals. Sequencing was performed with immunoSEQ multiplex PCR; in TCRdb, only in-frame clones are kept and a portion is missing. The table has hundreds of thousands of clones, around 67% seen once; the top ten hold approximately 1.7%. Sample: memory CD4+ T cells sorted from blood. The origin of the receptors is a woman aged 30 to 39 in good health. CDR3s include the opening cysteine and the closing phenylalanine or tryptophan. A D gene is named only where the DNA matches it firmly. Only part of the rows carry a size: once, few, many, or a class if the clone is expanded.

CDR3nt: TGTGCCAGCGCTACAATTTCCCAGGGTGGCATTCAGTACTTC; CDR3aa: CASATISQGGIQYF; v_gene: TRBV11-1; j_gene: TRBJ2-4; d_gene: -; abundance: many
CDR3nt: TGTGCCAGCCTCCTGACAGGGGCTTTCTCTAGCACAGATACGCAGTATTTT; CDR3aa: CASLLTGAFSSTDTQYF; v_gene: TRBV21-1; j_gene: TRBJ2-3; d_gene: -; abundance: -
CDR3nt: TGTGCCAGCAGCTTAGGCCCTGCCAATGAGCAGTTCTTC; CDR3aa: CASSLGPANEQFF; v_gene: TRBV11-3; j_gene: TRBJ2-1; d_gene: -; abundance: -
CDR3nt: TGTGCCAGCTCACCATCCCTTCAGACCCGCTCTGGGGCCAACGTCCTGACTTTC; CDR3aa: CASSPSLQTRSGANVLTF; v_gene: TRBV18; j_gene: TRBJ2-6; d_gene: -; abundance: many
CDR3nt: TGTGCCAGCAGTTTATCCAGACAAAGCGGGGAGCTGTTTTTT; CDR3aa: CASSLSRQSGELFF; v_gene: TRBV27; j_gene: TRBJ2-2; d_gene: -; abundance: -
CDR3nt: TGTGCCAGCAGCTCGTCGCTCACTAGCTTAGAGACCCAGTACTTC; CDR3aa: CASSSSLTSLETQYF; v_gene: TRBV11-2; j_gene: TRBJ2-5; d_gene: -; abundance: -
CDR3nt: TGTGCCAGCAGCTTAGCGGGACAGGGCCCTTACGAGCAGTACTTC; CDR3aa: CASSLAGQGPYEQYF; v_gene: TRBV11-2; j_gene: TRBJ2-7; d_gene: TRBD1; abundance: -
CDR3nt: TGTGCCAGCAGTCGATACCGGGACCAGCAGTACTTC; CDR3aa: CASSRYRDQQYF; v_gene: TRBV28; j_gene: TRBJ2-7; d_gene: -; abundance: -
CDR3nt: TGCGCCAGCAGTCCGGGACTAGCGGACTCCTACGAGCAGTACTTC; CDR3aa: CASSPGLADSYEQYF; v_gene: TRBV10-2; j_gene: TRBJ2-7; d_gene: TRBD2; abundance: -
CDR3nt: TGTGCCAGCAGCAAAGGACAGGCGAGCACAGATACGCAGTATTTT; CDR3aa: CASSKGQASTDTQYF; v_gene: TRBV28; j_gene: TRBJ2-3; d_gene: TRBD1; abundance: few
CDR3nt: TGCGCCAGCAGCTTGGCCGCAGGGGCCCCCTACGAGCAGTACTTC; CDR3aa: CASSLAAGAPYEQYF; v_gene: TRBV5-1; j_gene: TRBJ2-7; d_gene: -; abundance: -
CDR3nt: TGTGCCAGCAGCGCCGGGATTGCGGACATTCAGTACTTC; CDR3aa: CASSAGIADIQYF; v_gene: TRBV7-3; j_gene: TRBJ2-4; d_gene: -; abundance: -
CDR3nt: TGTGCCAGCACCGCCACCGGGACGGCGAACTATGGCTACACCTTC; CDR3aa: CASTATGTANYGYTF; v_gene: TRBV6-1; j_gene: TRBJ1-2; d_gene: -; abundance: -
CDR3nt: TGTGCCAGCAGTGAAGATTTAGTCTCTTTGACGGCTTTCTTT; CDR3aa: CASSEDLVSLTAFF; v_gene: TRBV6-1; j_gene: TRBJ1-1; d_gene: -; abundance: once
CDR3nt: TGTGCCTGGAGTAGAGCGGGGGCTGGATCACCCCTCCACTTT; CDR3aa: CAWSRAGAGSPLHF; v_gene: TRBV30; j_gene: TRBJ1-6; d_gene: -; abundance: -
CDR3nt: TGTGCCAGCTCGGCTAGGGGGCGTCCGAACACTGAAGCTTTCTTT; CDR3aa: CASSARGRPNTEAFF; v_gene: TRBV6-1; j_gene: TRBJ1-1; d_gene: TRBD1; abundance: -
CDR3nt: TGTGCCAGCAGTGAACCCGTAGTGAACACTGAAGCTTTCTTT; CDR3aa: CASSEPVVNTEAFF; v_gene: TRBV2; j_gene: TRBJ1-1; d_gene: -; abundance: many